This T cell receptor (beta chain) was recovered during a study of blood T cell repertoires in COVID-19. On the study more broadly: The cDNA or gDNA used as material had been derived from T cells, B-cell-depleted T cells, or PBMCs.

This clone was seen a few times. The study drew participants aged about 18 to 95 years from about two dozen US areas. Participant-given clinical history determined each cohort assignment. Repertoires were generated with immunoSEQ multiplex PCR, while TCRdb's copy carries only in-frame clones and drops some. The sample carries a few hundred thousand clones, about 86% recorded once. This clonotype was sampled from a woman in her 40s with acute COVID-19. The source material was PBMCs or T cells enriched from blood (not recorded which).

DNA of the CDR3: TGTGCCAGCAGCCTTAGGATAGCCCAACTGACCTACGAGCAGTACTTC. Amino acids: CASSLRIAQLTYEQYF. The chain uses TRBV7-2 and TRBJ2-7, with unresolved D. Germline loops: CDR1 SGHTA, CDR2 FQGNSA. Trimming removed 5 bases at V and 2 bases at J, with 19 bases between. This CDR3 is built from 16 residues.